The clone carrying this T cell receptor beta chain was seen repeatedly, ten times or more. Antigen specificity is unknown. CDR3 size: 15 residues. In germline, CDR1 is ENHRY, CDR2 SYGVKD. V lost 0 bases and J lost 3, with 10 bases in between. This sample stems from a study of tumor and adjacent non-tumor tissue in lung cancer. Three rounds of nested PCR, following a modified ARM-PCR protocol, produced the TCRbeta library. TCRdb independently ran MiXCR on the multiplex PCR reads; one entry per CDR3 protein. The data show 68,000 or so distinct CDR3 sequences, 50% to 60% seen once. No cell sorting was done before RNA was extracted from the tissue. Findings and caveats of the study: Tumor repertoires had a smaller top 100 clone share than normal lung.

Material for sequencing was lung tumor tissue. V is TRBV10-3 and J is TRBJ2-3, with D maybe TRBD2 (5 bases). This clonotype was sampled from a man aged 50 to 60 with non-small cell lung cancer. The CDR3 coding sequence is TGTGCCATCAGTGAGTCGACGGACTTGACAGATACGCAGTATTTT. This translates into CAISESTDLTDTQYF.